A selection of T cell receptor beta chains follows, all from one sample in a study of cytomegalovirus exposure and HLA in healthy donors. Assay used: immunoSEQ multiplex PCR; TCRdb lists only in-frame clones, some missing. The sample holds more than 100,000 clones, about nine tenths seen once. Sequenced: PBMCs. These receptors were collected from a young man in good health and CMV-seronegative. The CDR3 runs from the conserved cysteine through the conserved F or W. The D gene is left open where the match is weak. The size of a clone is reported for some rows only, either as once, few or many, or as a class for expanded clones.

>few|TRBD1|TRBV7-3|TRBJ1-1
TGTGCCAGCAGCGTACAGGGGGCGGGTGCTTTCTTT
CASSVQGAGAFF
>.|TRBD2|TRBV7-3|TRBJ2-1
TGTGCCAGCAGCATCATAGCGGGAGTAAATGAGCAGTTCTTC
CASSIIAGVNEQFF
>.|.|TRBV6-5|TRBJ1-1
TGTGCCAGCAGTTATGGAGTCATGAACACTGAAGCTTTCTTT
CASSYGVMNTEAFF
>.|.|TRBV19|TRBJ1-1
TGTGCCAGTAGTACCGGGGGGATAATTCAAGCTGAACAGACTGAAGCTTTCTTT
CASSTGGIIQAEQTEAFF
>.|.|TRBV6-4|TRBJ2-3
TGTGCCACCAAGGGAGGCGGAGACACAGATACGCAGTATTTT
CATKGGGDTDTQYF
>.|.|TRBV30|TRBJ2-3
TGTGCCTGGAGTCCCGGGATTACAGATACGCAGTATTTT
CAWSPGITDTQYF
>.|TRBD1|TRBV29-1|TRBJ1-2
TGCAGCGTCCACATCCTGACAGGGGGTGGGTATGGCTACACCTTC
CSVHILTGGGYGYTF
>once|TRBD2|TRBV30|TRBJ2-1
TGTGCCGGGTTCGATCTCGTTGGTGGTAGCGGGAGGGTTAGCTCCTACAATGAGCAGTTCTTC
CAGFDLVGGSGRVSSYNEQFF
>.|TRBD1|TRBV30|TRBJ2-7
TGTGCCTGGGGGACAGGTACTAGCTACGAGCAGTACTTC
CAWGTGTSYEQYF
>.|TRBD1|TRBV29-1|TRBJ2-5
TGCAGCGCTCCGGGACAGGGAGGCTCGATAAGGGAGACCCAGTACTTC
CSAPGQGGSIRETQYF
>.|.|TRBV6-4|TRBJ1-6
TGTGCCAGCAGTGATGGGGGGGTGGGGGTTTCACCCCTCCACTTT
CASSDGGVGVSPLHF
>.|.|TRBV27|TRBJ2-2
TGTGCCAGCAGTTCAATCCTCCCGGGACTCTATCCCATAGGCAACACCGGGGAGCTGTTTTTT
CASSSILPGLYPIGNTGELFF
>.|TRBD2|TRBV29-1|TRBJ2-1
TGCAGCGCCAGACTAGCGGGAACCTACAATGAGCAGTTCTTC
CSARLAGTYNEQFF
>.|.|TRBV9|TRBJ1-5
TGTGCCAGCAGCGAAGGGGCGGGGTTAGGGCCCCAGCATTTT
CASSEGAGLGPQHF
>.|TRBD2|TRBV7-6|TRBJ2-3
TGTGCCAGCAGAGAACGGGCGGGTCAGCGGGACGGAGATGCGCCGCAGTATTTT
CASRERAGQRDGDAPQYF
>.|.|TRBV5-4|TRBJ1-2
TGTGCCAGCAGCCCACACTCGGGAGGCTACACCTTC
CASSPHSGGYTF
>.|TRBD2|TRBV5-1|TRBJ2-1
TGCGCCAGCAGCTTGGGGACTAGTGGGGGTTTGAATGAGCAGTTCTTC
CASSLGTSGGLNEQFF
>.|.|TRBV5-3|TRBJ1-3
TGTGCCAGAAGCCGCCGAGACAGCATCTCTGGAAACACCATATATTTT
CARSRRDSISGNTIYF
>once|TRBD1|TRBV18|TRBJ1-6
TGTGCCAGCTCCCCCGGGACAGGGGGTAATTCACCCCTCCACTTT
CASSPGTGGNSPLHF
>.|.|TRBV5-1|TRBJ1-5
TGCGCCAGCAGCTTGACAGGTTCTTCCGATCAGCCCCAGCATTTT
CASSLTGSSDQPQHF
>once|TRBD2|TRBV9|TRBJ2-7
TGTGCCAGCAGCTATGCTAGCGGGTACTCCTACGAGCAGTACTTC
CASSYASGYSYEQYF
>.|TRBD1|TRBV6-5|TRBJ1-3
TGTGCCAGCAGTACTACAGGGGTTCGAGGAAACACCATATATTTT
CASSTTGVRGNTIYF
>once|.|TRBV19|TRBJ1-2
TGTGCCAGTAGAGTCTTAGCGGGGAATGGCTACACCTTC
CASRVLAGNGYTF
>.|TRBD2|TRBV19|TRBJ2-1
TGTGCCAGTAGTACCGGGAAGCGGGATTTATATAATGAGCAGTTCTTC
CASSTGKRDLYNEQFF
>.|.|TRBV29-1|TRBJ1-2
TGCAGCGTTGAACTACAGGTCGGTGGCTACACCTTC
CSVELQVGGYTF
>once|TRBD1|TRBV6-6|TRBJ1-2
TGTGCCAGCACCGAAGACAGGGCCTATGGCTACACCTTC
CASTEDRAYGYTF
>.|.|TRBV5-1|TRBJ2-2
TGCGCCAGCAGCTTGCTTAAGGGGTTGATAGGGGAGCTGTTTTTT
CASSLLKGLIGELFF
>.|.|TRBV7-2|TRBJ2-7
TGTGCCAGCAGCCCCCAAGCCGAGCAGTACTTC
CASSPQAEQYF
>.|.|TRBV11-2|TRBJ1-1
TGTGCCAGCAGCACTACGGTGCAGGAAGCTTTCTTT
CASSTTVQEAFF
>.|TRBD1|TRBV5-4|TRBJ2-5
TGTGCCAGCAGCTTGACAGGGGGCTCAGTGGAGACCCAGTACTTC
CASSLTGGSVETQYF
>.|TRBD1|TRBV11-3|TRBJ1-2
TGTGCCAGCAGCTTAGATCCCGGGACAGCCATCGGCTACACCTTC
CASSLDPGTAIGYTF
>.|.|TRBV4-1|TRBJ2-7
TGCGCCAGCAGCCCGGGACTCCACTACGAGCAGTACTTC
CASSPGLHYEQYF
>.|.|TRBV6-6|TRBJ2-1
TGTGCCAGCAGTTACCAGGGGCGATTGGGGGATGAGCAGTTCTTC
CASSYQGRLGDEQFF
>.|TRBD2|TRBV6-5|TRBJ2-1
TGTGCCAGCAGTTACGGGGCGGGGGAGAACAATGAGCAGTTCTTC
CASSYGAGENNEQFF
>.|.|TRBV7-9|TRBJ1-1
TGTGCCAGCAGGTCACAGACGAACACTGAAGCTTTCTTT
CASRSQTNTEAFF
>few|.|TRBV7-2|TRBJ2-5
TGTGCCAGCAGCTTCATCGGGAGCGGCCAAGAGACCCAGTACTTC
CASSFIGSGQETQYF
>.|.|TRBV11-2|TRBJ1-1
TGTGCCAGCAGCTCCTCCCCTCAAACTCCCGACACTGAAGCTTTCTTT
CASSSSPQTPDTEAFF
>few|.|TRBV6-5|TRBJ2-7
TGTGCCAGCAGTTACTCGCGTACCGAGCAGTACTTC
CASSYSRTEQYF
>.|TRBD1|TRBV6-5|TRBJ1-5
TGTGCCAGCAGTTACTCGATGACAGGGGTCCCCCATTTT
CASSYSMTGVPHF
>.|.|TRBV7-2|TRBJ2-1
TGTGCCAGCAGCTTAACAGGCTACAATGAGCAGTTCTTC
CASSLTGYNEQFF
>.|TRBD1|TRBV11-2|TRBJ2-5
TGTGCCAGCAGCTTAAGGGGACAGGGAGATTTCGAGACCCAGTACTTC
CASSLRGQGDFETQYF